A single sample gave rise to the 29 T cell receptor beta chains below, sequenced in a study of blood T cell repertoires in COVID-19. Sequenced by immunoSEQ multiplex PCR; TCRdb stores in-frame clones only, minus some. Of roughly 120,000 clones detected, around 85% appear once; the ten largest clones hold roughly 1.5%. Sequencing used peripheral blood. These TCRs come from a man aged 45-65 years with acute or convalescent COVID-19.

The genes are TRBV6-6 and TRBJ2-5, with unresolved D. CDR1 and CDR2 (germline): MNHNY, SVGAGI (reference sequence). V shed 2 bases and J shed 5 bases, with 12 bases lying between them. This CDR3 contains 14 residues. CDR3: CASSYALLGETQYF. The CDR3 DNA reads TGTGCCAGCAGTTACGCTTTACTCGGGGAGACCCAGTACTTC.

J is TRBJ1-2 and V is TRBV24-1, with TRBD1 matching 8 bases. The CDR3 runs to 13 residues. Germline trimming cut 3 bases from V and 7 bases from J; bases unmatched to any gene: 3. Germline V gives CDR1 KGHDR, CDR2 SFDVKD. Written as DNA, the CDR3 is TGTGCCACCAGTGATCCCAGGGGGCTTGGCTACACCTTC. Its protein product is CATSDPRGLGYTF.

The rearrangement links TRBV29-1 to TRBJ1-3; D not resolved. CDR3 size: 12 residues. Trimming cost V 8 bases and J 1 base, with 9 bases left between them. Germline-derived CDR1 and CDR2 are SQVTM and ANQGSEA. CDR3 sequence: CSWRGSGNTIYF. The CDR3 nucleotides read TGCAGCTGGCGAGGGTCTGGAAACACCATATATTTT. The full variable domain, completed using reference TRBV29-1 and TRBJ1-3, is SAVISQKPSRDICQRGTSLTIQCQVDSQVTMMFWYRQQPGQSLTLIATANQGSEATYESGFVIDKFPISRPNLTFSTLTVSNMSPEDSSIYLCSWRGSGNTIYFGEGSWLTVV.

Written as DNA, the CDR3 is TGTGCCAGCCGACGGACAGGGGGTAATGGAAACACCATATATTTT. Translating gives CASRRTGGNGNTIYF. The genes are TRBV3-1 (or the pseudogene TRBV3-2) and TRBJ1-3; 10 bases are shared with TRBD1. V was clipped by 8 bases and J by 3 bases; unmatched bases: 7. Germline CDR1 LGHDT, CDR2 YNNKEL (reference sequence). This CDR3 has 15 amino acids.

This clone was seen a handful of times. V gene TRBV19 combines with J gene TRBJ1-5; weak D call: TRBD1 (5 bases). Germline V gene lookup returns CDR1 LNHDA and CDR2 SQIVND (reference sequence). CDR3 size: 13 residues. Trimming shortened V by 6 bases and J by 0 bases, and 6 bases separated the two germline ends. The CDR3 reads CASSRASNQPQHF. In nucleotides, the CDR3 is TGTGCCAGTAGCAGGGCTAGCAATCAGCCCCAGCATTTT. Using reference TRBV19 and TRBJ1-5 for the parts outside the CDR3, the full variable domain is DGGITQSPKYLFRKEGQNVTLSCEQNLNHDAMYWYRQDPGQGLRLIYYSQIVNDFQKGDIAEGYSVSREKKESFPLTVTSAQKNPTAFYLCASSRASNQPQHFGDGTRLSIL.

This chain connects TRBV2 to TRBJ1-2; TRBD1 matches 9 bases. The ends lost 6 bases at V and 6 bases at J; junction bases unmatched: 2. CDR1 and CDR2 from the germline V gene are SNHLY and FYNNEI. CDR3 size: 12 residues. The CDR3 sequence is CASRGQGDGYTF. The CDR3 DNA reads as TGTGCCAGCAGGGGACAGGGAGATGGCTACACCTTC.

V is TRBV2 and J is TRBJ1-3, with D tentatively TRBD1 (6 bases). Trimming removed 4 bases at V and 5 bases at J, with 9 bases between. Germline V gives CDR1 SNHLY, CDR2 FYNNEI. The CDR3 runs to 13 residues. The CDR3 region is CASSAQGRNTIYF. The DNA for the CDR3 is TGTGCCAGCAGTGCCCAGGGGAGAAACACCATATATTTT.

This chain links TRBV5-1 with TRBJ1-1; 10 positions agree with TRBD1. The CDR3 totals 15 residues. V was pared by 4 bases and J by 2 bases, with 5 bases of the junction left unmatched. CDR1 and CDR2 from the germline V gene are SGHRS and YFSETQ. In DNA, the CDR3 is TGCGCCAGCAGCCGAGGGACAGGGGATAACACTGAAGCTTTCTTT. Encoded protein: CASSRGTGDNTEAFF.

V gene TRBV4-2 combines with J gene TRBJ1-4, with D maybe TRBD1 (5 bases). In germline, CDR1 is LGHNA, CDR2 YNFKEQ. V lost 0 bases and J 8 bases, leaving 7 bases between the germline ends. The CDR3 totals 13 residues. The DNA for the CDR3 is TGTGCCAGCAGCCAAGAAACAGGAGAAAAACTGTTTTTT. This encodes CASSQETGEKLFF.

The rearrangement uses TRBV6-2 or TRBV6-3 and TRBJ1-2, with D hard to call. CDR3 length equals 15 residues. V shed 0 bases and J shed 5 bases, with 13 bases lying between them. The germline V gene encodes CDR1 MNHEY and CDR2 SVGEGT. CDR3 DNA: TGTGCCAGCAGTTACTCGATGGCCGGAGGATATGGCTACACCTTC. It encodes CASSYSMAGGYGYTF.

The genes are TRBV2 and TRBJ1-5; no reliable D call. Deletions cut 8 bases from V and 0 bases from J, with 17 bases between. The CDR3 length is 16 residues. Germline V gene data show CDR1 as SNHLY and CDR2 as FYNNEI. Here the CDR3 DNA reads TGTGCCAGCGGGAGCGGATTAGCTTATAGCAATCAGCCCCAGCATTTT. Its translation: CASGSGLAYSNQPQHF. Together with reference TRBV2 and TRBJ1-5, the CDR3 gives the full variable domain: EPEVTQTPSHQVTQMGQEVILRCVPISNHLYFYWYRQILGQKVEFLVSFYNNEISEKSEIFDDQFSVERPDGSNFTLKIRSTKLEDSAMYFCASGSGLAYSNQPQHFGDGTRLSIL.

This chain uses TRBV6-1 with TRBJ1-3; D gene uncertain. The V gene lost 1 base and the J gene lost 7 bases, with 8 bases spanning the gap. The germline gives CDR1 MNHNS, CDR2 SASEGT. The CDR3 spans 13 residues. This CDR3 is CASSEGVANTIYF. The CDR3 region has the DNA TGTGCCAGCAGTGAAGGAGTTGCCAACACCATATATTTT.

The chain recombines TRBV19 with TRBJ2-2, with 10 positions matching TRBD2. J was trimmed by 6 bases and V by 6 bases; bases with no gene match: 7. CDR3 length equals 15 residues. CDR1 LNHDA and CDR2 SQIVND come from the germline V gene (reference sequence). CDR3 bases: TGTGCCAGTAGGGGGACTAGCGCTTTCCCCGGGGAGCTGTTTTTT. Protein sequence: CASRGTSAFPGELFF. The variable domain in full, with the rest retrieved from reference TRBV19 and TRBJ2-2, is DGGITQSPKYLFRKEGQNVTLSCEQNLNHDAMYWYRQDPGQGLRLIYYSQIVNDFQKGDIAEGYSVSREKKESFPLTVTSAQKNPTAFYLCASRGTSAFPGELFFGEGSRLTVL.

The chain uses TRBV4-1 and TRBJ1-6; D not resolved. V lost 4 bases and J 6 bases, leaving 10 bases between the germline ends. The CDR3 is 14 residues long. Per germline, CDR1 MGHRA and CDR2 YSYEKL. DNA for the CDR3: TGCGCCAGCAGCCCCCGGGTTCTTAATTCACCCCTCCACTTT. It codes for CASSPRVLNSPLHF.

The V gene is TRBV20-1, the J gene TRBJ2-7, with D perhaps TRBD1 (5 bases). The germline CDR1 and CDR2 sequences are DFQATT and SNEGSKA (reference sequence). Trimming removed 8 bases at V and 7 bases at J, with 15 bases between. CDR3 size: 11 residues. The CDR3 loop reads CSTIGAGEQYF. The CDR3 DNA is TGCAGTACAATAGGGGCCGGGGAGCAGTACTTC.

The rearrangement uses TRBV9 and TRBJ1-2, with 9 bases identical to TRBD1. Germline V gives CDR1 SGDLS, CDR2 YYNGEE. This CDR3 comprises 15 residues. The J segment lost 3 bases and the V segment lost 3 bases, leaving 6 bases of the junction unmatched. CDR3 amino acids: CASSGTTGGYYGYTF. In nucleotides, the CDR3 is TGTGCCAGCAGCGGTACTACAGGGGGCTACTATGGCTACACCTTC.

A few counts support this clone. The CDR3 region is CSVLPGGKDEAFF. CDR3 in DNA: TGCAGCGTCCTCCCAGGGGGGAAAGATGAAGCTTTCTTT. The genes are TRBV29-1 and TRBJ1-1; TRBD1 aligns across 7 bases. The CDR3 has 13 amino acids. With 6 bases clipped from V and 7 bases from J, the junction kept 11 bases outside the gene matches. The germline gives CDR1 SQVTM, CDR2 ANQGSEA.

The chain has TRBV11-2 and TRBJ2-1, with 10 nucleotides matching TRBD2. V gave up 3 bases and J gave up 6 bases; unmatched junction bases: 5. This CDR3 contains 15 residues. Germline loops: CDR1 SGHAT, CDR2 FQNNGV. CDR3 protein: CASSLGLAGGNEQFF. The CDR3, as DNA: TGTGCCAGCAGCTTGGGGTTAGCGGGGGGCAATGAGCAGTTCTTC. The full variable domain, with the rest looked up from reference TRBV11-2 and TRBJ2-1, is EAGVAQSPRYKIIEKRQSVAFWCNPISGHATLYWYQQILGQGPKLLIQFQNNGVVDDSQLPKDRFSAERLKGVDSTLKIQPAKLEDSAVYLCASSLGLAGGNEQFFGPGTRLTVL.

V is TRBV25-1 and J is TRBJ2-3; D uncertain. The ends were cut back, 5 bases at V and 2 bases at J, with 11 bases in the middle. The CDR3 runs 14 residues. Germline V gives CDR1 MGHDK, CDR2 SYGVNS. The CDR3 here is CASSSSIDTDTQYF. CDR3 in DNA: TGTGCCAGCAGTTCGAGTATTGACACAGATACGCAGTATTTT.

This chain uses TRBV4-1 with TRBJ1-5; no reliable D call. V was pared by 1 base and J by 3 bases, with 10 bases between. CDR1 and CDR2 from the germline V gene are MGHRA and YSYEKL. This CDR3 has 15 residues. The CDR3 loop reads CASSQVLRDNQPQHF. As DNA, the CDR3 is TGCGCCAGCAGCCAAGTTCTGAGAGACAATCAGCCCCAGCATTTT.

J is TRBJ2-1 and V is TRBV19; D not resolved. The CDR3 spans 13 residues. Between the trimmed V and J ends, which lost 5 bases and 7 bases, there was a span of 12 bases. The germline gives CDR1 LNHDA, CDR2 SQIVND (reference sequence). This CDR3 reads CASSASLGNEQFF. The CDR3 bases are TGTGCCAGTAGTGCCTCGCTAGGTAATGAGCAGTTCTTC.

V and J are TRBV10-1 and TRBJ2-5; 10 bases are shared with TRBD2. CDR3 length: 16 amino acids. J lost 2 bases, V lost 3 bases, and 6 bases had no gene match. Germline V CDR1 and CDR2: WNHNN, SYGVQD (reference sequence). The CDR3 here is CASSEGTSAPQETQYF. The CDR3 region has the DNA TGCGCCAGCAGTGAAGGGACTAGCGCACCACAAGAGACCCAGTACTTC.

The rearrangement joins TRBV10-3 to TRBJ1-6, with 9 bases lining up with TRBD1. CDR1 ENHRY and CDR2 SYGVKD come from the germline V gene. This CDR3 has 15 amino acids. The trim removed 2 bases at V and 10 bases at J, leaving 6 bases unmatched. CDR3 bases: TGTGCCATCAGTGAGAGTACAGGGGGCGGATCACCCCTCCACTTT. It specifies CAISESTGGGSPLHF.

This sequence joins TRBV6-5 and TRBJ1-3; maybe TRBD1 (6 bases). The germline CDR1 and CDR2 sequences are MNHEY and SVGAGI. The CDR3 length is 14 residues. V dropped 8 bases and J dropped 0 bases, with 11 bases sitting between them. CDR3 sequence (DNA): TGTGCCAGCGCGACAGGTAGCTCTGGAAACACCATATATTTT. This sequence encodes CASATGSSGNTIYF.

The rearrangement links TRBV7-6 to TRBJ2-7; 8 bases fit TRBD2. Germline CDR1 is SGHVS and CDR2 is FNYEAQ. The CDR3 runs 13 residues. Unmatched junction bases numbered 7, after V lost 1 base and J lost 11 bases. The CDR3 DNA sequence: TGTGCCAGCAGCTTAGGGGCGGCGGGGGGAGAGTACTTC. It encodes CASSLGAAGGEYF.

This clone was seen a single time. The chain's CDR3 is CASSPRTEDEQFF. CDR3 DNA: TGTGCCAGCTCACCACGGACAGAGGATGAGCAGTTCTTC. The V and J genes are TRBV18 and TRBJ2-1, with D possibly TRBD1 on 6 matching bases. The CDR3 contains 13 residues. The V end was cut by 1 base, the J end by 8 bases, with 9 bases between. CDR1 and CDR2 (germline): KGHSH, LQKENI.

This clone showed up just once. V gene TRBV15 combines with J gene TRBJ2-5; TRBD2 aligns across 11 bases. Losses at the gene ends were 1 base for V and 1 base for J; bases not matched to a gene: 2. From germline, CDR1 is LNHNV and CDR2 YYDKDF (reference sequence). The length of the CDR3 is 16 residues. The CDR3 sequence: CATSRATSGAQETQYF. DNA for the CDR3: TGTGCCACCAGCAGAGCGACTAGCGGGGCCCAAGAGACCCAGTACTTC. Full variable domain (remainder filled in from reference TRBV15 and TRBJ2-5): DAMVIQNPRYQVTQFGKPVTLSCSQTLNHNVMYWYQQKSSQAPKLLFHYYDKDFNNEADTPDNFQSRRPNTSFCFLDIRSPGLGDTAMYLCATSRATSGAQETQYFGPGTRLLVL.

J is TRBJ1-2 and V is TRBV20-1; the match to TRBD1 covers 9 bases. The CDR3 is 11 amino acids. The germline gives CDR1 DFQATT, CDR2 SNEGSKA (reference sequence). Losses at the gene ends were 4 bases for V and 7 bases for J; bases not matched to a gene: 1. CDR3 sequence: CSAKTGGGYTF. The CDR3 region has the DNA TGCAGTGCTAAGACAGGGGGTGGCTACACCTTC.

As concerns this clone: This specimen includes other DNA sequences encoding the same CDR3. J is TRBJ1-2 and V is TRBV4-1; maybe TRBD1 (6 bases). Trimming stripped 4 bases from V and 2 bases from J, with 8 bases between. CDR1 and CDR2 (germline): MGHRA, YSYEKL. There are 13 residues in the CDR3. The CDR3 region has the DNA TGCGCCAGCAGCCCCCAGGGGAACTATGGCTACACCTTC. It codes for CASSPQGNYGYTF.